The T cell receptor (beta chain) under discussion was sequenced for a study of cytomegalovirus exposure and HLA in healthy donors. General observations from the study: The presence/absence work took it that sequencing depth was about the same across donors. Excluded: some indistinguishable V segments such as TRBV6-2 and TRBV6-3.

Amplification used 60 Vbeta primers and 13 Jbeta primers. The data were produced by immunoSEQ multiplex PCR, yet TCRdb's version contains in-frame clones alone and is incomplete. The repertoire has around 130,000 clones, approximately 69% of them found once; the top ten carry approximately 7%. The donors were healthy bone marrow donors. This CDR3 contains 15 residues. Germline CDR1 reads SGHKS; CDR2 reads YYEKEE (reference sequence). The ends lost 4 bases at V and 7 bases at J; junction bases unmatched: 8. As to this clone: The target antigen is unknown.

The source material was PBMCs. This chain connects TRBV5-5 to TRBJ2-2, with 9 bases identical to TRBD1. The TCR sequence derives from a man in his forties in good health and CMV-seropositive. The CDR3: CASSRGQGKVGELFF. CDR3 bases: TGTGCCAGCAGCCGTGGACAGGGGAAGGTCGGGGAGCTGTTTTTT.